The clone carrying this TCR beta chain was detected a few times. Its specificity is not known. One junction end does not reproduce the germline sequence, and a read error may be involved. The donors, all healthy, were Caucasians living in Russia, aged roughly 6 to 90. Through a sample-barcoded 5' primer and a J-beta primer mix, a second PCR was run for about 6 to 11 cycles. Each CDR3 protein gets one entry after TCRdb re-called the 5' RACE reads with MiXCR. Among hundreds of thousands of distinct CDR3 sequences listed, just over 55% were seen once. Germline-derived CDR1 and CDR2 are SGHRS and YFSETQ. CDR3 length: 15 amino acids. This specimen comes from a study of blood T cells in healthy people across ages. Whole-study results and caveats: Shifts in expanded clonotypes may have been confounded by donor CMV status, which was unknown. Naive CD4+ cell counts and diversity both ran higher in long-lived than in aged donors.

The chain joins TRBV5-1 to TRBJ2-1, with D perhaps matching TRBD2 (6 bases). This clonotype was obtained from a man aged 40-49 years in good health. The sample was blood. CDR3 protein: CASSLGLSSYNEQFF. In nucleotides, the CDR3 is TGTGCCAGCAGCCTAGGACTATCCTCCTACAATGAGCAGTTCTTC.